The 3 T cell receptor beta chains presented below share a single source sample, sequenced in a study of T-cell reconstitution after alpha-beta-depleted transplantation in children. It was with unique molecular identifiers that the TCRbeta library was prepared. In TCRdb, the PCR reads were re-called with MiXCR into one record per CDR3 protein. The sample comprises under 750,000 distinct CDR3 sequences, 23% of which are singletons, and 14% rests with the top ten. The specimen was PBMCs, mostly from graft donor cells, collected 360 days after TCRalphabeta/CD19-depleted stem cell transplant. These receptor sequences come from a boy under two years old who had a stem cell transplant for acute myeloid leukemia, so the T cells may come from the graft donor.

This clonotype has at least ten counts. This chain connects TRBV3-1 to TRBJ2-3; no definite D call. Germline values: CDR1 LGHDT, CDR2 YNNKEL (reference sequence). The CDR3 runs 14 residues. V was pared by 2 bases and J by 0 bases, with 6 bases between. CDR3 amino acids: CASSQYPSTDTQYF. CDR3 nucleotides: TGTGCCAGCAGCCAATACCCGAGCACAGATACGCAGTATTTT.

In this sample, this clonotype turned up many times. Here the CDR3 reads CASGRLEAFF. CDR3 DNA sequence: TGTGCCAGCGGCCGCCTTGAAGCTTTCTTT. The chain uses TRBV6-5 and TRBJ1-1; D gene unclear. Trimming took 8 bases from V and 7 from J, leaving 8 bases between them. Per germline, CDR1 MNHEY and CDR2 SVGAGI. The CDR3 covers 10 residues.

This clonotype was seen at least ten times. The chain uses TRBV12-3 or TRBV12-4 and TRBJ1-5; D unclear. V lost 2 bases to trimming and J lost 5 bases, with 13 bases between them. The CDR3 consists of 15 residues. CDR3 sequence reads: CASSLRGIRDQPQHF. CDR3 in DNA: TGTGCCAGCAGTTTACGAGGAATCCGGGATCAGCCCCAGCATTTT.